These 32 T cell receptor beta chains share one sample of origin, sequenced in a study of T cell changes during pregnancy in multiple sclerosis. Method: immunoSEQ multiplex PCR; TCRdb's copy keeps in-frame clones and lacks some. This sample yields 30,000 to 45,000 clones, of which around 90% are seen a single time; 0.9% to 1.5% belongs to the top ten. Here the sequenced sample was CD4+ T cells from peripheral blood mononuclear cells, taken before pregnancy. Receptor source: a female donor with multiple sclerosis, enrolled in a pregnancy study.

The count of this clone is one. The V gene is TRBV18, the J gene TRBJ2-3, with a tentative D call TRBD2 (5 bases). V lost 5 bases, J lost 6 bases, and 18 bases lay in between. The CDR3 totals 15 residues. Germline CDR1 and CDR2: KGHSH and LQKENI. The CDR3 nucleotides read TGTGCCAGCTCAGCGTGGACCCCGGGGTCTGATACGCAGTATTTT. Protein product: CASSAWTPGSDTQYF.

The chain is built from TRBV7-9 and TRBJ2-7; 7 nucleotides align to TRBD1. Germline CDR1 SEHNR, CDR2 FQNEAQ (reference sequence). The V segment lost 3 bases and the J segment 0 bases; nucleotides outside the gene matches: 2. The CDR3 has 14 amino acids. CDR3 protein: CASSLGQSSYEQYF. CDR3 nucleotide sequence: TGTGCCAGCAGCTTGGGACAGAGCTCCTACGAGCAGTACTTC.

The chain links TRBV5-6 to TRBJ2-3; D is uncertain. This CDR3 spans 13 amino acids. Germline CDR1 reads SGHDT; CDR2 reads YYEEEE. V was trimmed by 1 base and J by 2 bases, leaving 5 bases between them. In DNA, the CDR3 is TGTGCCAGCAGCTTGACTACCACAGATACGCAGTATTTT. Protein: CASSLTTTDTQYF. Full variable domain (missing parts from reference TRBV5-6 and TRBJ2-3): DAGVTQSPTHLIKTRGQQVTLRCSPKSGHDTVSWYQQALGQGPQFIFQYYEEEERQRGNFPDRFSGHQFPNYSSELNVNALLLGDSALYLCASSLTTTDTQYFGPGTRLTVL.

V is TRBV4-3 and J is TRBJ2-3; 8 nucleotides align to TRBD2. The length of the CDR3 is 16 residues. The junction had 8 bases not matched to a gene; V was cut back by 0 bases and J by 6 bases. CDR1 is LGHNA and CDR2 is YSLEER in the germline V gene. Here the CDR3 DNA reads TGCGCCAGCAGCCAAGAACCAGCGGGAGCTGGGGATACGCAGTATTTT. It is translated as CASSQEPAGAGDTQYF.

The chain couples TRBV19 to TRBJ2-3, with 14 positions matching TRBD2. V gave up 6 bases and J gave up 3 bases; unmatched junction bases: 17. The CDR3 has 20 residues. CDR1 LNHDA and CDR2 SQIVND come from the germline V gene (reference sequence). CDR3 in DNA: TGTGCCAGTAGCCCCCGGGGGCCGGGACTAGCGGGGGCTGGAACAGATACGCAGTATTTT. Its protein is CASSPRGPGLAGAGTDTQYF.

The chain couples TRBV14 to TRBJ2-1; a weak D match, TRBD1 (6 bases). Germline V gene sequence: CDR1 SGHDN, CDR2 FVKESK. V lost 3 bases and J 4 bases, leaving 13 bases between the germline ends. The CDR3 totals 15 residues. The CDR3 here is CASSHLRGKYNEQFF. DNA for the CDR3: TGTGCCAGCAGCCACTTGAGGGGGAAGTACAATGAGCAGTTCTTC.

The chain combines TRBV6-5 with TRBJ2-2, with D perhaps matching TRBD2 (6 bases). The CDR3 is made up of 12 amino acids. CDR1 and CDR2 from the germline V gene are MNHEY and SVGAGI. V gave up 6 bases and J gave up 6 bases, with 8 bases separating them. CDR3 DNA: TGTGCCAGCAGGGGGGGAGCCGGGGAGCTGTTTTTT. Its protein is CASRGGAGELFF.

The J gene is TRBJ1-3, the V gene TRBV5-1; 7 bases line up with TRBD1. V dropped 0 bases and J dropped 2; count of bases not matched to a gene: 2. CDR1 SGHRS and CDR2 YFSETQ come from the germline V gene. The CDR3 length is 15 residues. CDR3 bases: TGCGCCAGCAGCTTGGGCAGGGGGACTGGAAACACCATATATTTT. Translating gives CASSLGRGTGNTIYF.

The gene calls are TRBV18 and TRBJ1-2; no definite D call. V lost 0 bases, J lost 2 bases, and 13 bases lay in between. The CDR3 spans 16 residues. Germline CDR1 is KGHSH and CDR2 is LQKENI. Written as DNA, the CDR3 is TGTGCCAGCTCACCACCGTTCGATCCGGGAAACTATGGCTACACCTTC. It translates to CASSPPFDPGNYGYTF. Together with reference TRBV18 and TRBJ1-2, the CDR3 gives the full variable domain: NAGVMQNPRHLVRRRGQEARLRCSPMKGHSHVYWYRQLPEEGLKFMVYLQKENIIDESGMPKERFSAEFPKEGPSILRIQQVVRGDSAAYFCASSPPFDPGNYGYTFGSGTRLTVV.

The chain links TRBV5-1 to TRBJ2-2; no clear D. The CDR3 has 15 amino acids. V dropped 0 bases and J dropped 4 bases, with 10 bases sitting between them. CDR1 and CDR2 (germline): SGHRS, YFSETQ. The CDR3 is CASSLALVGTGELFF. CDR3 DNA sequence: TGCGCCAGCAGCTTGGCCCTAGTCGGCACCGGGGAGCTGTTTTTT. Complete variable domain (other parts from reference TRBV5-1 and TRBJ2-2): KAGVTQTPRYLIKTRGQQVTLSCSPISGHRSVSWYQQTPGQGLQFLFEYFSETQRNKGNFPGRFSGRQFSNSRSEMNVSTLELGDSALYLCASSLALVGTGELFFGEGSRLTVL.

This clone was counted once. The rearrangement joins TRBV19 to TRBJ2-4; 10 bases align to TRBD2. The germline V gene encodes CDR1 LNHDA and CDR2 SQIVND (reference sequence). The CDR3 sequence is 22 residues long. Trimming removed 0 bases from V and 0 bases from J; junction bases left unmatched: 17. This chain's CDR3 is CASSIDPIAGGSVIGAKNIQYF. Here the CDR3 DNA reads TGTGCCAGTAGTATAGACCCCATAGCGGGAGGCTCGGTTATCGGAGCCAAAAACATTCAGTACTTC.

This sequence joins TRBV10-2 and TRBJ1-4, with 7 bases aligning to TRBD1. Trimming took 6 bases from V and 0 from J; bases not matched to a gene: 7. Germline assignment: CDR1 WSHSY and CDR2 SAAADI. The CDR3 extends over 16 amino acids. DNA for the CDR3: TGCGCCAGCAGCGCGGCAACAGGGGCAACTAATGAAAAACTGTTTTTT. Translated, it gives CASSAATGATNEKLFF.

There are a few counts of this clone. This chain joins TRBV13 and TRBJ1-1; 7 bases agree with TRBD1. The junction had 1 base not matched to a gene; V was cut back by 2 bases and J by 4 bases. This CDR3 has 13 residues. Germline V CDR1 and CDR2: PRHDT, FYEKMQ (reference sequence). The CDR3 nucleotides are TGTGCCAGCAGCTTATACAGGGGCACTGAAGCTTTCTTT. The encoded protein is CASSLYRGTEAFF.

The chain recombines TRBV29-1 with TRBJ1-1; possibly TRBD1 for D (6 bases). The CDR3 runs to 15 residues. Germline V gene sequence: CDR1 SQVTM, CDR2 ANQGSEA. The germline V and J ends were trimmed by 0 bases and 5 bases, with 16 bases remaining between them. CDR3 bases: TGCAGCGTTGAAGAAGGGGGGGCGCTATCTACTGAAGCTTTCTTT. Its translation is CSVEEGGALSTEAFF. The entire variable domain, with the rest obtained from reference TRBV29-1 and TRBJ1-1, is as follows: SAVISQKPSRDICQRGTSLTIQCQVDSQVTMMFWYRQQPGQSLTLIATANQGSEATYESGFVIDKFPISRPNLTFSTLTVSNMSPEDSSIYLCSVEEGGALSTEAFFGQGTRLTVV.

The chain has TRBV7-2 and TRBJ2-1; a possible D gene is TRBD2 (5 bases). The CDR3 consists of 14 residues. The germline CDR1 and CDR2 sequences are SGHTA and FQGNSA. Trimming cost V 1 base and J 8 bases, with 12 bases left between them. The CDR3 DNA sequence: TGTGCCAGCAGCTTAGTGGGAGAGTTTTATGAGCAGTTCTTC. This gives the protein CASSLVGEFYEQFF.

The V and J genes are TRBV10-3 and TRBJ2-1, with 7 bases fitting TRBD1. With V trimmed by 8 bases and J by 3 bases, 4 bases remained unmatched. This CDR3 comprises 13 residues. Looked up from germline, CDR1 is ENHRY and CDR2 is SYGVKD. The CDR3 nucleotides read TGTGCCATCTCAGGGGGAAACTACAATGAGCAGTTCTTC. Residues: CAISGGNYNEQFF.

CDR3 in DNA: TGTGCCAGCAGCTTACGGGACTTAGACGCGGAGACCCAGTACTTC. Translating gives CASSLRDLDAETQYF. The chain joins TRBV7-9 to TRBJ2-5, with D perhaps matching TRBD2 (6 bases). Trimming shortened V by 2 bases and J by 5 bases, and 15 bases separated the two germline ends. Germline V gene lookup returns CDR1 SEHNR and CDR2 FQNEAQ (reference sequence). The CDR3 extends over 15 amino acids. The variable domain in full, completed from reference TRBV7-9 and TRBJ2-5, reads DTGVSQNPRHKITKRGQNVTFRCDPISEHNRLYWYRQTLGQGPEFLTYFQNEAQLEKSRLLSDRFSAERPKGSFSTLEIQRTEQGDSAMYLCASSLRDLDAETQYFGPGTRLLVL.

The chain couples TRBV10-1 to TRBJ2-1; 8 bases are shared with TRBD2. This CDR3 contains 15 residues. CDR1 and CDR2 (germline): WNHNN, SYGVQD (reference sequence). The V segment lost 4 bases and the J segment 5 bases; nucleotides outside the gene matches: 7. The CDR3 sequence is CASSVGPLADNEQFF. In DNA, the CDR3 is TGCGCCAGCAGTGTGGGACCACTAGCGGACAATGAGCAGTTCTTC.

CDR3: CASSLSDKQFF. The CDR3 bases are TGTGCCAGCAGCCTGTCGGACAAGCAGTTCTTC. The V and J genes are TRBV7-2 and TRBJ2-1, with D possibly being TRBD1 (5 bases). This CDR3 has 11 residues. V was cut by 5 bases and J by 11 bases, with 10 bases left in between. The germline V gene has CDR1 SGHTA and CDR2 FQGNSA.

The chain combines TRBV27 with TRBJ2-3; 7 positions agree with TRBD2. V gave up 7 bases and J gave up 2 bases; unmatched junction bases: 9. In germline, CDR1 is MNHEY, CDR2 SMNVEV (reference sequence). The CDR3 loop spans 15 amino acids. The CDR3 here is CASTYRGRDTDTQYF. The CDR3 DNA follows: TGTGCCAGCACCTATAGAGGGAGGGACACAGATACGCAGTATTTT.

The rearrangement links TRBV2 to TRBJ1-1; the match to TRBD1 covers 8 bases. Germline lookup yields CDR1 SNHLY and CDR2 FYNNEI. The V segment lost 7 bases and the J segment 5 bases; nucleotides outside the gene matches: 9. CDR3 length equals 14 residues. The CDR3 DNA reads TGTGCCAGCACCCAGGGGGCCGGGGGAACTGAAGCTTTCTTT. Translation: CASTQGAGGTEAFF. Using reference TRBV2 and TRBJ1-1 for the parts outside the CDR3, the full variable domain is EPEVTQTPSHQVTQMGQEVILRCVPISNHLYFYWYRQILGQKVEFLVSFYNNEISEKSEIFDDQFSVERPDGSNFTLKIRSTKLEDSAMYFCASTQGAGGTEAFFGQGTRLTVV.

The CDR3 spells CASSVGEAGERLGETQYF. The DNA for the CDR3 is TGTGCCAGCAGCGTAGGGGAAGCGGGAGAGCGGTTAGGGGAGACCCAGTACTTC. The chain carries TRBV9 and TRBJ2-5, with 8 bases aligning to TRBD2. Losses at the gene ends were 0 bases for V and 5 bases for J; bases not matched to a gene: 15. Germline V gene data show CDR1 as SGDLS and CDR2 as YYNGEE. The CDR3 is 18 amino acids.

The chain carries TRBV4-2 and TRBJ2-5; 11 nucleotides align to TRBD2. The J segment lost 2 bases and the V segment lost 3 bases, leaving 11 bases of the junction unmatched. CDR3 length: 18 residues. The germline V gene encodes CDR1 LGHNA and CDR2 YNFKEQ. DNA of the CDR3: TGTGCCAGCAGCCATACATTGACCGGGACTAGCGGACAAGAGACCCAGTACTTC. This sequence encodes CASSHTLTGTSGQETQYF.

This chain joins TRBV10-2 and TRBJ2-2, with D tentatively TRBD2 (5 bases). V lost 7 bases, J lost 6 bases, and 12 bases lay in between. The CDR3 consists of 13 residues. Germline V CDR1 and CDR2: WSHSY, SAAADI. For the CDR3, the DNA is TGCGCCAGCACTAATGACTATTCCGGGGAGCTGTTTTTT. Amino acid sequence: CASTNDYSGELFF.

The rearrangement uses TRBV27 and TRBJ2-7; TRBD1 might be the D (6 bases). V lost 6 bases, J lost 3 bases, and 15 bases lay in between. Germline assignment: CDR1 MNHEY and CDR2 SMNVEV (reference sequence). The CDR3 consists of 14 residues. The CDR3 reads CASSRRGYGYEQYF. CDR3 DNA sequence: TGTGCCAGCAGCCGAAGGGGGTACGGCTACGAGCAGTACTTC.

The rearrangement links TRBV2 to TRBJ2-5; possibly TRBD1 for D (7 bases). The CDR3 has 15 amino acids. The germline V gene has CDR1 SNHLY and CDR2 FYNNEI. Trimming stripped 5 bases from V and 4 bases from J, with 17 bases between. CDR3 sequence: CASSPPRGVRETQYF. Written as DNA, the CDR3 is TGTGCCAGCAGTCCTCCCAGGGGGGTTCGAGAGACCCAGTACTTC. Combining the CDR3 with reference TRBV2 and TRBJ2-5 gives the whole variable domain EPEVTQTPSHQVTQMGQEVILRCVPISNHLYFYWYRQILGQKVEFLVSFYNNEISEKSEIFDDQFSVERPDGSNFTLKIRSTKLEDSAMYFCASSPPRGVRETQYFGPGTRLLVL.

The chain employs TRBV29-1 and TRBJ2-1; 8 nucleotides agree with TRBD2. Per the germline V gene, CDR1 is SQVTM and CDR2 is ANQGSEA. The CDR3 runs to 15 residues. Germline trimming cut 1 base from V and 4 bases from J; bases unmatched to any gene: 6. The CDR3 DNA sequence: TGCAGCGTTGAAGGGGCCGGGAGGGAATACAATGAGCAGTTCTTC. It codes for CSVEGAGREYNEQFF.

The chain uses TRBV7-2 and TRBJ2-1, with 8 bases aligning to TRBD2. V lost 6 bases and J lost 5; bases outside the gene matches: 9. The CDR3 length is 15 residues. Germline V gene lookup returns CDR1 SGHTA and CDR2 FQGNSA. The CDR3: CASRLPGGLHNEQFF. CDR3 DNA: TGTGCCAGCAGGTTACCGGGAGGGCTACACAATGAGCAGTTCTTC.

The V and J genes are TRBV2 and TRBJ1-4, with a tentative D call TRBD1 (5 bases). The CDR3 sequence is 14 residues long. V was trimmed by 11 bases and J by 0 bases, leaving 13 bases between them. Germline CDR1 reads SNHLY; CDR2 reads FYNNEI. The CDR3 protein is CAGQGLSTNEKLFF. CDR3 bases: TGTGCCGGCCAGGGATTGTCAACTAATGAAAAACTGTTTTTT.

V gene TRBV5-4 combines with J gene TRBJ1-1; 10 nucleotides agree with TRBD1. The CDR3 covers 16 residues. Germline V CDR1 and CDR2: SGHNT, YYREEE (reference sequence). V was clipped by 4 bases and J by 3 bases; unmatched bases: 9. CDR3 loop: CASSRSVGTGDTEAFF. The CDR3 nucleotides are TGTGCCAGCAGCCGATCAGTCGGGACAGGGGACACTGAAGCTTTCTTT.

The rearrangement joins TRBV14 to TRBJ2-3, with D possibly being TRBD2 (6 bases). Deletions cut 4 bases from V and 9 bases from J, with 11 bases between. The germline V gene has CDR1 SGHDN and CDR2 FVKESK. The CDR3 spans 12 residues. CDR3 DNA: TGTGCCAGCAGCCTCGCGCGGGGAACGCAGTATTTT. Its translation is CASSLARGTQYF.

This rearrangement joins TRBV7-3 to TRBJ2-1, with TRBD1 identical over 8 bases. The germline V gene encodes CDR1 SGHTA and CDR2 FQGTGA. This CDR3 is 15 amino acids long. Unmatched junction bases numbered 7, after V lost 3 bases and J lost 6 bases. DNA for the CDR3: TGTGCCAGCAGCTTCGACAGGGGTGGGTCCAATGAGCAGTTCTTC. Translating it yields CASSFDRGGSNEQFF.